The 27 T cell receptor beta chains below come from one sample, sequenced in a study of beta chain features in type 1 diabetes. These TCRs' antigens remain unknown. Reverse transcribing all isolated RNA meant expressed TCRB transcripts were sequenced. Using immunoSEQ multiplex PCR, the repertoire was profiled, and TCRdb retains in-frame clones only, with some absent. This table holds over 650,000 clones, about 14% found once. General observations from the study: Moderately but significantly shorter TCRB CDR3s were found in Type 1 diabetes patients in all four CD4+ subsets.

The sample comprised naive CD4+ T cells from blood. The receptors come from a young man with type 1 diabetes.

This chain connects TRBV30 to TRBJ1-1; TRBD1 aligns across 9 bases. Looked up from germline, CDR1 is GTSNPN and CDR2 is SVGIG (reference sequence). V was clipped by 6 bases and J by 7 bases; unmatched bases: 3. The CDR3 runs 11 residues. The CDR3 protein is CACHRGREAFF. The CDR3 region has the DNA TGTGCCTGTCACAGGGGGCGTGAAGCTTTCTTT.

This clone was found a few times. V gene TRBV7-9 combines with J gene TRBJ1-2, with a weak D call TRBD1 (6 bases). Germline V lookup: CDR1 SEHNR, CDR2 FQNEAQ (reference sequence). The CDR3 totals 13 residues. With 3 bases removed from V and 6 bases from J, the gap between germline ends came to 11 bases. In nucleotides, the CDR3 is TGTGCCAGCAGCTTGTCACAGGGTAATGGCTACACCTTC. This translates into CASSLSQGNGYTF.

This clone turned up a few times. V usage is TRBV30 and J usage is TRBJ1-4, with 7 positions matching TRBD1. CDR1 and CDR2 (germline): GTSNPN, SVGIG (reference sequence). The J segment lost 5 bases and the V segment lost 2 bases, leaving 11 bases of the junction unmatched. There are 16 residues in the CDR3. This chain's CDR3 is CAWSNSRTGVNEKLFF. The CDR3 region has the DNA TGTGCCTGGAGTAATTCGAGGACAGGAGTAAATGAAAAACTGTTTTTT.

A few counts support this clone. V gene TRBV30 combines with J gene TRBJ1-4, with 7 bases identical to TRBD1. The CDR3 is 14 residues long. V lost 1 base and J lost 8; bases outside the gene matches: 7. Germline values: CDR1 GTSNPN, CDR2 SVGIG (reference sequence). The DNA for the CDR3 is TGTGCCTGGAGTGCCCACAGGGGACAAGAAAAACTGTTTTTT. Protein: CAWSAHRGQEKLFF.

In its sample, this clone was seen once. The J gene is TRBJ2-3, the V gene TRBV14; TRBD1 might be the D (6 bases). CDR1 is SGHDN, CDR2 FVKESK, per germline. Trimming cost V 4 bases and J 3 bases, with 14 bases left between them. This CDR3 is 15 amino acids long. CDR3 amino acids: CASSPTGHSTDTQYF. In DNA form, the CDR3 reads TGTGCCAGCAGCCCAACGGGACACTCAACAGATACGCAGTATTTT.

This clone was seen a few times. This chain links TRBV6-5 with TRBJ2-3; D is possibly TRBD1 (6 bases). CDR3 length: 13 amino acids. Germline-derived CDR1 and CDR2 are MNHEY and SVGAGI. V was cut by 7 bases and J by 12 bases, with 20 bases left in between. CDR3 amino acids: CASTFGTTEPQYF. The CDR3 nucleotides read TGTGCCAGCACCTTCGGGACAACCGAACCCCAGTATTTT.

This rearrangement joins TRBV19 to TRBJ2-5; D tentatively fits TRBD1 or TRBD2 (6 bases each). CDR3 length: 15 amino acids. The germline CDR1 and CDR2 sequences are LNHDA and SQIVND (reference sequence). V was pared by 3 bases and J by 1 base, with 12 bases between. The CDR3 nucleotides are TGTGCCAGTAGTATCCCCGGGGGCCGCCAAGAGACCCAGTACTTC. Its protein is CASSIPGGRQETQYF.

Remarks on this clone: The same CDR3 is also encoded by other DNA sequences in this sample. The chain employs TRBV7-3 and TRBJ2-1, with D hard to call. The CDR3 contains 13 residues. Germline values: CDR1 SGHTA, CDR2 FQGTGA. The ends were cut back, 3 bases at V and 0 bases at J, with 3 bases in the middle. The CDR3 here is CASSFDSYNEQFF. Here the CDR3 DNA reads TGTGCCAGCAGCTTCGACTCCTACAATGAGCAGTTCTTC.

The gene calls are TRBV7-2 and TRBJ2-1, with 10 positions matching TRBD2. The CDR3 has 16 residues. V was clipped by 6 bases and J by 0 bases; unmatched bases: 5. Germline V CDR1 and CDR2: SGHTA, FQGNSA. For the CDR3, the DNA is TGTGCCAGCAGTACCAGCGGGGGGGCCTCCTACAATGAGCAGTTCTTC. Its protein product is CASSTSGGASYNEQFF.

The DNA of the CDR3 is TGCGCCAGCAGCCAAGATTGGCGGGGGGCGGATACGCAGTATTTT. Its translation: CASSQDWRGADTQYF. This chain uses TRBV4-3 with TRBJ2-3; 8 bases fit TRBD2. Trimming removed 0 bases from V and 6 bases from J; junction bases left unmatched: 5. Germline assignment: CDR1 LGHNA and CDR2 YSLEER. The CDR3 spans 15 residues.

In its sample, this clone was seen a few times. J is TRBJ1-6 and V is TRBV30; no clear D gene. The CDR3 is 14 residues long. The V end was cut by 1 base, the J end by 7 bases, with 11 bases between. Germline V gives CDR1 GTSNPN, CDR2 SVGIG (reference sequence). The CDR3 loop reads CAWSERGWNSPLHF. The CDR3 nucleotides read TGTGCCTGGAGTGAACGGGGTTGGAATTCACCCCTCCACTTT.

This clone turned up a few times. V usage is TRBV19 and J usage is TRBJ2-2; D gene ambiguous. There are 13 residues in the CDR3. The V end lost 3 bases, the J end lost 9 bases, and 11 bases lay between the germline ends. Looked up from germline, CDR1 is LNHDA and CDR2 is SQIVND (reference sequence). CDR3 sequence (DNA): TGTGCCAGTAGTATCCCGCCCTGGAGGGAGCTGTTTTTT. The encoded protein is CASSIPPWRELFF.

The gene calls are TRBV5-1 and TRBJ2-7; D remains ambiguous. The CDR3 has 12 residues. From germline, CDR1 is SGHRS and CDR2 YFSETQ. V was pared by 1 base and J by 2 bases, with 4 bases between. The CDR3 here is CASSLSAYEQYF. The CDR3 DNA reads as TGCGCCAGCAGCTTGAGTGCCTACGAGCAGTACTTC.

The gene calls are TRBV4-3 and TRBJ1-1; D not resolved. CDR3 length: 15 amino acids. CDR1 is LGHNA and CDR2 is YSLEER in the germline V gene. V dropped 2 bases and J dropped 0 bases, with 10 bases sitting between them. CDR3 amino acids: CASSQQVPLNTEAFF. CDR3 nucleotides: TGCGCCAGCAGCCAACAGGTCCCCCTGAACACTGAAGCTTTCTTT.

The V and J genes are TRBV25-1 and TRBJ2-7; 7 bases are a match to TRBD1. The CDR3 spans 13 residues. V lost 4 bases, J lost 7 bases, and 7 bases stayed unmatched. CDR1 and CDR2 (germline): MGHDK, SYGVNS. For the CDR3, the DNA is TGTGCCAGCAGTGTTCGGACAGGTTTAGAGCAGTACTTC. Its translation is CASSVRTGLEQYF.

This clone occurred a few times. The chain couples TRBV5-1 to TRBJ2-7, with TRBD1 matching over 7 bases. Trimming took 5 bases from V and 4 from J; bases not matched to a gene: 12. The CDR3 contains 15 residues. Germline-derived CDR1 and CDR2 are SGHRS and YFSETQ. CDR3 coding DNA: TGCGCCAGCAGAAACCAACAGGGGAATAAGTACGAGCAGTACTTC. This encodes CASRNQQGNKYEQYF. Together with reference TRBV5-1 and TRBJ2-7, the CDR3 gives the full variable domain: KAGVTQTPRYLIKTRGQQVTLSCSPISGHRSVSWYQQTPGQGLQFLFEYFSETQRNKGNFPGRFSGRQFSNSRSEMNVSTLELGDSALYLCASRNQQGNKYEQYFGPGTRLTVT.

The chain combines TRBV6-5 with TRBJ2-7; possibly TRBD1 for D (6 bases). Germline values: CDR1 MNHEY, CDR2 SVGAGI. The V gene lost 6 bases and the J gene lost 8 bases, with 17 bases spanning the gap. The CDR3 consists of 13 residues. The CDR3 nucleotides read TGTGCCAGCAGCAACAGACAGGCCTTGAAGCAGTACTTC. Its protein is CASSNRQALKQYF.

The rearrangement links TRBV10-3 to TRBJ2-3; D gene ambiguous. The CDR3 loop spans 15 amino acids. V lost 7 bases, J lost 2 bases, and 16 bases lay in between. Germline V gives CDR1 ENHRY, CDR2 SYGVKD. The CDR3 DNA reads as TGTGCCATCACAGAAGGTTGGCAGGTCACAGATACGCAGTATTTT. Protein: CAITEGWQVTDTQYF.

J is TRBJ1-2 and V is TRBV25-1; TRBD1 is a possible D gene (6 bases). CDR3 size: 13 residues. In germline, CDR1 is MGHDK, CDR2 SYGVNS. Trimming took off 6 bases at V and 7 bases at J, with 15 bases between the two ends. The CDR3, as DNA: TGTGCCAGCAGCGAAGGAGGGGGGCTTGGCTACACCTTC. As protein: CASSEGGGLGYTF.

This chain's CDR3 is CASSYTAGRQETQYF. CDR3 DNA sequence: TGTGCCAGCAGTTACACAGCGGGGAGACAAGAGACCCAGTACTTC. The chain uses TRBV6-5 and TRBJ2-5, with 7 bases matching TRBD2. Trimming removed 2 bases from V and 2 bases from J; junction bases left unmatched: 5. Germline assignment: CDR1 MNHEY and CDR2 SVGAGI. CDR3 length: 15 amino acids.

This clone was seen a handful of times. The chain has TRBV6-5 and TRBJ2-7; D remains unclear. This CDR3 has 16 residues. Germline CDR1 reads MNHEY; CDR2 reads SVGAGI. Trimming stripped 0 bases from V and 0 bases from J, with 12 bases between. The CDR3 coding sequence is TGTGCCAGCAGTTACTCGGCACTTTACAGCTCCTACGAGCAGTACTTC. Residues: CASSYSALYSSYEQYF.

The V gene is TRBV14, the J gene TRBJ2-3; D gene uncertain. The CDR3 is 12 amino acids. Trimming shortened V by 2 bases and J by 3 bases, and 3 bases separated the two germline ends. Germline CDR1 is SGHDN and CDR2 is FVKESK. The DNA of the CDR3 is TGTGCCAGCAGCCAATTGACAGATACGCAGTATTTT. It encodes CASSQLTDTQYF. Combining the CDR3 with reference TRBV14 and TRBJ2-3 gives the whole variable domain EAGVTQFPSHSVIEKGQTVTLRCDPISGHDNLYWYRRVMGKEIKFLLHFVKESKQDESGMPNNRFLAERTGGTYSTLKVQPAELEDSGVYFCASSQLTDTQYFGPGTRLTVL.

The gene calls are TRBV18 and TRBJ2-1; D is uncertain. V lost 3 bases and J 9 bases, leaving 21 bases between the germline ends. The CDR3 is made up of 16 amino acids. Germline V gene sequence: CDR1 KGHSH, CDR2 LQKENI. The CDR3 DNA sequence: TGTGCCAGCTCACCCGGAGCCCGAACGGTTGGTGGTGAGCAGTTCTTC. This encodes CASSPGARTVGGEQFF.

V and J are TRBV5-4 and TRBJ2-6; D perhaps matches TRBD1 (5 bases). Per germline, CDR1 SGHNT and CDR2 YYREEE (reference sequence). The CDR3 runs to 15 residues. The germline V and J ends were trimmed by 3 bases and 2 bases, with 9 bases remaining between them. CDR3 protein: CASSSQGAGANVLTF. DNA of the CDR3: TGTGCCAGCAGCTCCCAAGGGGCTGGGGCCAACGTCCTGACTTTC.

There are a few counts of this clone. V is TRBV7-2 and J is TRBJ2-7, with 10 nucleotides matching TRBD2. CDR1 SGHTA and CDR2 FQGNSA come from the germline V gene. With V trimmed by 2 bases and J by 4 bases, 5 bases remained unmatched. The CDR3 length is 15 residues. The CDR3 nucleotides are TGTGCCAGCAGCTTAACTAGCGGGGACAATTACGAGCAGTACTTC. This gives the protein CASSLTSGDNYEQYF.

Here the CDR3 reads CAISESIGRLGDRSSYNEQFF. The CDR3 DNA is TGTGCCATCAGTGAGTCGATCGGCAGGCTGGGCGATCGGAGCTCCTACAATGAGCAGTTCTTC. The chain carries TRBV10-3 and TRBJ2-1; no clear D gene. This CDR3 spans 21 amino acids. Trimming pared 0 bases from V and 0 bases from J, leaving 24 bases between. The V gene's germline CDR1 is ENHRY and CDR2 SYGVKD.

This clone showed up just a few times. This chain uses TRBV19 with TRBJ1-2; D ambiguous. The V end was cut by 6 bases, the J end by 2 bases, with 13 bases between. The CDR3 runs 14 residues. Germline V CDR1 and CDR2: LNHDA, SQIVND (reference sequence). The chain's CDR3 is CASSLDWSNYGYTF. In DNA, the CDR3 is TGTGCCAGTAGCTTAGACTGGTCCAACTATGGCTACACCTTC.